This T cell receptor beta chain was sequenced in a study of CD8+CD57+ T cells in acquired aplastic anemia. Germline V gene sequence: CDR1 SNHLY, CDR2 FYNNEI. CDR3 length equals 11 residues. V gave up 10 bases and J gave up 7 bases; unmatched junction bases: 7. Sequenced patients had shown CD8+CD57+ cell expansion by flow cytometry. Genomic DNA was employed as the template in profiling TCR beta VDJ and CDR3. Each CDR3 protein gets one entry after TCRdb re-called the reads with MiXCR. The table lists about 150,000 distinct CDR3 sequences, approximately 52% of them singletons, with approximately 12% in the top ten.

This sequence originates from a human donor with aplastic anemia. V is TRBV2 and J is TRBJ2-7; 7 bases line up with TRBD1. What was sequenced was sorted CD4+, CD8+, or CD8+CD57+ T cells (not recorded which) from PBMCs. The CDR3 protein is CATRQGGEQYF. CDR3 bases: TGTGCCACGCGACAGGGCGGGGAGCAGTACTTC.